This TCR beta chain comes out of a study of shared clonotypes between healthy human individuals. Study-wide background: The study drew on a couple of women and a few men aged 18 to 49 as donors.

The genomic DNA of each subset was split evenly across several immunoSEQ plates. This table comes from immunoSEQ multiplex PCR, and its TCRdb copy is limited to in-frame clones, with some not included. The profile shows some 2,500,000 clones, 85% to 95% of them singletons. Germline CDR1 is MDHEN and CDR2 is SYDVKM. With 6 bases removed from V and 1 base from J, the gap between germline ends came to 18 bases. The CDR3 consists of 16 residues. The sequence came from a young man in good health. Some clones in this sample may be carry-over from other donors' samples. V usage is TRBV28 and J usage is TRBJ2-5; D gene unclear. The specimen sequenced was naive CD4+ T cells from PBMCs. Subset in this sample: CD45RA+ positively selected. Written as DNA, the CDR3 is TGTGCCAGCAGCCCACATCAAGGACGGCGCCAAGAGACCCAGTACTTC. It yields the protein CASSPHQGRRQETQYF.